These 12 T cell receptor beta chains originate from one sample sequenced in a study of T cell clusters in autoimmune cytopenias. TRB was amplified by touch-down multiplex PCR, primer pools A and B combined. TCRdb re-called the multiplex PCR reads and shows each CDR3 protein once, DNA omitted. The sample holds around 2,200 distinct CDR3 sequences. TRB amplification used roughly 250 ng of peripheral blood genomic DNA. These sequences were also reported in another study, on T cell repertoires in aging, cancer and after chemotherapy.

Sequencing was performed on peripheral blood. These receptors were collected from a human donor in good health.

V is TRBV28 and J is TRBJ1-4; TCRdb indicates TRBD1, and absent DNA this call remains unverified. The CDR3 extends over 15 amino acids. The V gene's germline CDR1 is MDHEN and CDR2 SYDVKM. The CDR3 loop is CASRAWTGANEKLFF.

This chain's CDR3 is CASSPGGNYGYTF. The gene calls are TRBV28 and TRBJ1-2; TCRdb designates TRBD1, a call that cannot be tested without DNA. Germline V lookup: CDR1 MDHEN, CDR2 SYDVKM. The CDR3 contains 13 residues.

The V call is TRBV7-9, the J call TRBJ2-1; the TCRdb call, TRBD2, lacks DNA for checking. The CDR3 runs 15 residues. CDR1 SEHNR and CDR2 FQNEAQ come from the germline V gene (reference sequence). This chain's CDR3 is CASSSGTGTYNEQFF.

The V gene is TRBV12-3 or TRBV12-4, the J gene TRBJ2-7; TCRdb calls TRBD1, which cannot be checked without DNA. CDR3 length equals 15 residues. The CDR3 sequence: CASSLKTGNLYEQYF.

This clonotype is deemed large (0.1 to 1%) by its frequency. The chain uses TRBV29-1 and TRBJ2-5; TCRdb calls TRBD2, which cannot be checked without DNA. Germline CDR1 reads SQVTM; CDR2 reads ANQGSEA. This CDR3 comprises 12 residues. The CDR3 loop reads CSVDRGGETQYF.

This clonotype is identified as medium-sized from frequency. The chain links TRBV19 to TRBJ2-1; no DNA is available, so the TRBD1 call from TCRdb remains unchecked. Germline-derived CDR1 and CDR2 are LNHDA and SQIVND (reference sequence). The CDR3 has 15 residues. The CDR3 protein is CASSITGGRYNEQFF.

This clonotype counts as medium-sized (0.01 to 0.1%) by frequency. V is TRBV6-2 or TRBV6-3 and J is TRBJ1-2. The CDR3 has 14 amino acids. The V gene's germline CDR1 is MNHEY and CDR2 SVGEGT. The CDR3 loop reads CASSRPGGPGGYTF.

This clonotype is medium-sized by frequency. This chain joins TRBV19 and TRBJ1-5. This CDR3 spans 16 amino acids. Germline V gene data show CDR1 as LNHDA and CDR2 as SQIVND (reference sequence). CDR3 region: CASSLQSGLQNQPQHF.

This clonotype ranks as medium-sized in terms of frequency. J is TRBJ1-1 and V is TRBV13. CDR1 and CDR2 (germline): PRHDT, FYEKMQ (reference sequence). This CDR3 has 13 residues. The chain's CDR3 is CASSLLGNTEAFF.

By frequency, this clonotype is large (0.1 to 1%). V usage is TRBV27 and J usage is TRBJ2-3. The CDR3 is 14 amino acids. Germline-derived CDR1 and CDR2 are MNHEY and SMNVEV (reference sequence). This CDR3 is CASSGWSFGDTQYF.

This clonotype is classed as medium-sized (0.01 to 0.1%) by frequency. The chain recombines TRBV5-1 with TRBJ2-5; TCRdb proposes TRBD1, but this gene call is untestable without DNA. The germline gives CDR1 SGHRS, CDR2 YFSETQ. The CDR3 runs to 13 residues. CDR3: CASSPRAGETQYF.

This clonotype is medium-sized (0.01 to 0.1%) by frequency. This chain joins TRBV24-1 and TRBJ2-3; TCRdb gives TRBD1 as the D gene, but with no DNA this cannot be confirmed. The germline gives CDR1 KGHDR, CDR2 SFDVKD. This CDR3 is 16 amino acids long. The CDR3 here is CATSDYGTGSTDTQYF.